This TCR beta chain was obtained from a study of human T cells and chemical hapten exposure. CDR3 length equals 13 residues. Trimming left V 6 bases short and J 3 bases short, with 11 bases between. Looked up from germline, CDR1 is SGHTA and CDR2 is FQGNSA. Someone pulled total RNA out of unfractionated whole blood. TCRdb independently ran MiXCR on the 5' RACE reads; one entry per CDR3 protein. Among about 81,000 distinct CDR3 sequences listed, more than 7.5% were seen once. A few counts support this clonotype. The chain is built from TRBV7-2 and TRBJ1-1; D not resolved. This TCR derives from a male donor in good health. CDR3 DNA: TGTGCCAGCAGTGGGAATTCGGACACTGAAGCTTTCTTT. This translates into CASSGNSDTEAFF.